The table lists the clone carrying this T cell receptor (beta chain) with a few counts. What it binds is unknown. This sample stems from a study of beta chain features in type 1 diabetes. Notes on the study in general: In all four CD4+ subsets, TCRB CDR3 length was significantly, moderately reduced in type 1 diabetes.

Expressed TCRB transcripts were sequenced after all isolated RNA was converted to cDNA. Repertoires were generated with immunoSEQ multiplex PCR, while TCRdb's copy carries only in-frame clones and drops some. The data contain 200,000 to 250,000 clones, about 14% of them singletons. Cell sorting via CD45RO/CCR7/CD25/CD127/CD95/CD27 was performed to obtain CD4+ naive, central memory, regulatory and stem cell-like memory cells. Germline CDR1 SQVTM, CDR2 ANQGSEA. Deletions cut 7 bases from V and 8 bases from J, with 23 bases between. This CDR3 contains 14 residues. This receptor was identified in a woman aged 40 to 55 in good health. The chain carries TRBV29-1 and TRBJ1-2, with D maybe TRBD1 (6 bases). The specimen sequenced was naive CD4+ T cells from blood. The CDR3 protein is CSAHTADSQGGYTF. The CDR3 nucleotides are TGCAGCGCCCATACGGCGGACAGTCAAGGGGGCTACACCTTC. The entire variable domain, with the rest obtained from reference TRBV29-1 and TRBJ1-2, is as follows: SAVISQKPSRDICQRGTSLTIQCQVDSQVTMMFWYRQQPGQSLTLIATANQGSEATYESGFVIDKFPISRPNLTFSTLTVSNMSPEDSSIYLCSAHTADSQGGYTFGSGTRLTVV.